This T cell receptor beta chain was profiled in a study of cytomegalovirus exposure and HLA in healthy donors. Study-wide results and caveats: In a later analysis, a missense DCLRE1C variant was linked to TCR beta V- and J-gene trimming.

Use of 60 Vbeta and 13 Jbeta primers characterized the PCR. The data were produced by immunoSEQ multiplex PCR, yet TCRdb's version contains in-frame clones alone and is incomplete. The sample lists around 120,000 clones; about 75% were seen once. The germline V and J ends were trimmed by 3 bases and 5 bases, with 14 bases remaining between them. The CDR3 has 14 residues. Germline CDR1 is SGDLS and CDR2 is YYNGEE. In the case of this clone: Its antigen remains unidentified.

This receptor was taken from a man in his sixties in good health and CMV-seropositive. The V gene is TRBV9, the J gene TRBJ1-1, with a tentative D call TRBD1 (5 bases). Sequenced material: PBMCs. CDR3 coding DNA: TGTGCCAGCAGCGAGGGGAGGGGTAGGACTGAAGCTTTCTTT. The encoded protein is CASSEGRGRTEAFF.